The 12 T cell receptor beta chains below all came from one sample that was sequenced in a study of shared clonotypes between healthy human individuals. Profiling relied on immunoSEQ multiplex PCR, and the TCRdb table lists in-frame clones only, not all of them. The data show hundreds of thousands of clones, approximately 96% seen once. CD45RO-negative, CCR7-positively selected cells formed the naive CD8 fraction, excluding terminally differentiated effector memory CD45RA+ cells. Sequencing was done on a sample of naive CD8+ T cells sorted from blood. The source of these receptors is a woman in her 30s in good health.

This clone has a single count. V usage is TRBV28 and J usage is TRBJ1-2; tentative D call: TRBD1 (5 bases). The CDR3 extends over 14 amino acids. In germline, CDR1 is MDHEN, CDR2 SYDVKM. The V gene lost 3 bases and the J gene lost 2 bases, with 10 bases spanning the gap. In nucleotides, the CDR3 is TGTGCCAGCAGTTTCAGGGAAACCAACTATGGCTACACCTTC. Protein: CASSFRETNYGYTF.

This chain joins TRBV4-1 and TRBJ1-1; 8 nucleotides match TRBD1. The CDR3 has 18 amino acids. The J segment lost 1 base and the V segment lost 3 bases, leaving 13 bases of the junction unmatched. CDR1 and CDR2 (germline): MGHRA, YSYEKL. In DNA form, the CDR3 reads TGCGCCAGCAGCCATGTCCCGACAGGGGCGGAAGGGAACACTGAAGCTTTCTTT. Its protein product is CASSHVPTGAEGNTEAFF.

This rearrangement joins TRBV7-2 to TRBJ2-7; 11 bases map to TRBD2. Losses at the gene ends were 3 bases for V and 4 bases for J; bases not matched to a gene: 8. From germline, CDR1 is SGHTA and CDR2 FQGNSA. The CDR3 runs 16 residues. CDR3 loop: CASSFGPASGRYEQYF. DNA of the CDR3: TGTGCCAGCAGCTTTGGCCCGGCTAGCGGGAGGTACGAGCAGTACTTC.

There are a few counts of this clone. J is TRBJ2-7 and V is TRBV2; 9 bases map to TRBD1. Germline V gene data show CDR1 as SNHLY and CDR2 as FYNNEI. Trimming took 5 bases from V and 5 from J; bases not matched to a gene: 4. This CDR3 comprises 13 residues. The CDR3 DNA reads TGTGCCAGCAGTACGGGACAGGGCAACGAGCAGTACTTC. Translating it yields CASSTGQGNEQYF.

The J gene is TRBJ1-1, the V gene TRBV7-8; no clear D gene. The V gene's germline CDR1 is SGHVS and CDR2 FQNEAQ. Trimming shortened V by 1 base and J by 11 bases, and 11 bases separated the two germline ends. The CDR3 contains 12 residues. CDR3 sequence reads: CASSLGGLRAFF. CDR3 bases: TGTGCCAGCAGCTTAGGAGGCCTGCGTGCTTTCTTT.

The V and J genes are TRBV4-1 and TRBJ2-1; 7 bases fit TRBD2. V shed 1 base and J 2 bases; nucleotides not matched to a gene: 5. This CDR3 is 16 amino acids long. Germline V gene lookup returns CDR1 MGHRA and CDR2 YSYEKL. This chain's CDR3 is CASSQGASGAYNEQFF. CDR3 sequence (DNA): TGCGCCAGCAGCCAAGGGGCTAGCGGAGCCTACAATGAGCAGTTCTTC.

This clone has just one count. V gene TRBV14 combines with J gene TRBJ1-1; D perhaps matches TRBD1 (6 bases). The V and J ends lost 4 bases and 1 base respectively, with 22 bases between them. Germline values: CDR1 SGHDN, CDR2 FVKESK. The CDR3 contains 18 residues. The CDR3 DNA sequence: TGTGCCAGCAGCCCCCCCCACAGGGAGGTTAACGCGAACACTGAAGCTTTCTTT. Protein sequence: CASSPPHREVNANTEAFF.

CDR3 residues: CASSQGAREGAGYTF. The CDR3 nucleotides read TGCGCCAGCAGCCAGGGTGCCCGGGAGGGGGCTGGCTACACCTTC. The chain couples TRBV4-1 to TRBJ1-2; 7 nucleotides match TRBD1. Germline CDR1 and CDR2: MGHRA and YSYEKL. The CDR3 has 15 residues. J lost 7 bases, V lost 3 bases, and 11 bases had no gene match.

This chain joins TRBV28 and TRBJ2-7; D perhaps matches TRBD1 (6 bases). Germline values: CDR1 MDHEN, CDR2 SYDVKM. The CDR3 consists of 11 residues. Trimming left V 6 bases short and J 5 bases short, with 8 bases between. CDR3 coding DNA: TGTGCCAGCAGAACAGGGAACGAGCAGTACTTC. It yields the protein CASRTGNEQYF.

The rearrangement joins TRBV11-2 to TRBJ2-1; 10 bases align to TRBD2. The CDR3 is made up of 18 amino acids. Germline assignment: CDR1 SGHAT and CDR2 FQNNGV. The ends lost 5 bases at V and 6 bases at J; junction bases unmatched: 16. CDR3 loop: CASSLVPKSGRGGNEQFF. For the CDR3, the DNA is TGTGCCAGCAGCCTAGTCCCAAAAAGCGGGAGGGGGGGCAATGAGCAGTTCTTC. Based on the CDR3 plus reference TRBV11-2 and TRBJ2-1, the full variable domain is EAGVAQSPRYKIIEKRQSVAFWCNPISGHATLYWYQQILGQGPKLLIQFQNNGVVDDSQLPKDRFSAERLKGVDSTLKIQPAKLEDSAVYLCASSLVPKSGRGGNEQFFGPGTRLTVL.

The chain uses TRBV7-9 and TRBJ2-7; unclear D gene. The V end was cut by 0 bases, the J end by 7 bases, with 7 bases between. Germline V CDR1 and CDR2: SEHNR, FQNEAQ (reference sequence). The CDR3 length is 12 residues. The CDR3 is CASSLAPKEQYF. CDR3 nucleotides: TGTGCCAGCAGCTTAGCCCCGAAGGAGCAGTACTTC.

The chain recombines TRBV28 with TRBJ2-4; 14 bases match TRBD2. Losses at the gene ends were 7 bases for V and 2 bases for J; bases not matched to a gene: 16. This CDR3 spans 20 amino acids. Germline assignment: CDR1 MDHEN and CDR2 SYDVKM. The CDR3 here is CASNQTPGTSGSRTKNIQYF. Here the CDR3 DNA reads TGTGCCAGCAACCAAACCCCCGGGACTAGCGGGAGTAGGACCAAAAACATTCAGTACTTC.